This T cell receptor (beta chain) was sequenced in a study of Ad26.COV2.S vaccination and SARS-CoV-2 variants. Study background: Donor had been placed in the Ad26.COV2.S arm of the COV1001 trial.

The treatment here: about 20 received Ad26.COV2.S at low or high dose, single or two shots; several received placebo; per-sample allocation not given. Sample collection was performed on day 63 after the first vaccine or placebo injection. TCRdb keeps only in-frame clones here, not all; method: immunoSEQ multiplex PCR. The sample consists of 350,000 to 450,000 clones, 80% to 90% of them appearing once. This CDR3 has 14 amino acids. CDR1 is MNHEY and CDR2 is SMNVEV in the germline V gene (reference sequence). V shed 2 bases and J shed 1 base, with 8 bases lying between them. The source was peripheral blood, collected in a trial of Ad26.COV2.S vaccine versus placebo. The clonotype was recovered from a person between 18 and 59 years old who received the Ad26.COV2.S COVID-19 vaccine or a placebo. V is TRBV27 and J is TRBJ1-1, with unresolved D. The CDR3 nucleotides are TGTGCCAGCAGTTTAGGAGGCCCGAACACTGAAGCTTTCTTT. It codes for CASSLGGPNTEAFF.